The TCR beta chain under discussion was sequenced for a study of shared clonotypes between healthy human individuals. Trimming cost V 3 bases and J 0 bases; bases outside gene matches: 3. The CDR3 has 16 amino acids. Germline V gene data show CDR1 as SGHRS and CDR2 as YFSETQ. In the CD4+ fraction, cells were divided into CD45RA+ naive and CD45RA-negative memory subsets. Study observations and caveats: The naive CD4 repertoires of a few donors were compared, and around 4.9% of clonotypes were shared.

A 200 ng quantity of DNA, tens of thousands of T cell genomes, went into the sorted-subset replicate PCRs. TCRdb keeps only in-frame clones here, not all; method: immunoSEQ multiplex PCR. The sample carries 2.3 million or so clones, more than 80% recorded once. With regard to this clone: Its antigen is not known.

This rearrangement joins TRBV5-1 to TRBJ2-5, with TRBD2 matching over 12 bases. Sequences were obtained from naive CD4+ T cells from PBMCs. Subset described: CD45RA+ positively selected. The TCR comes from a young man in good health. Some clones in this sample may be carry-over from other donors' samples. The CDR3 loop reads CASSSGLAGYQETQYF. The DNA for the CDR3 is TGCGCCAGCAGCTCCGGACTAGCGGGGTACCAAGAGACCCAGTACTTC.